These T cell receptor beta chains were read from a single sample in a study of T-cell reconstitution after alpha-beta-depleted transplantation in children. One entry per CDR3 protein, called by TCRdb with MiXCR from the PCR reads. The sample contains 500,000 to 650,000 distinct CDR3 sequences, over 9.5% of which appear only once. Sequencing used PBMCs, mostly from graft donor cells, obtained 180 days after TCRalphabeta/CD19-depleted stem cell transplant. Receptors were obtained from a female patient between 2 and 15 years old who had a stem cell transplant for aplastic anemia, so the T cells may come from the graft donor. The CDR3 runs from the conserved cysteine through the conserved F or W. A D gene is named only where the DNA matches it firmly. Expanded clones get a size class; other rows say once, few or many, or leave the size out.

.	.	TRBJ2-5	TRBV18	TGTGCCAGCTCACCAAGCAGGGACGAGACCCAGTACTTC	CASSPSRDETQYF
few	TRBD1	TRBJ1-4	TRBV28	TGTGCCAGCAGTTTAGTCACAGGGGCTAATGAAAAACTGTTTTTT	CASSLVTGANEKLFF
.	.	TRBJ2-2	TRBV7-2	TGTGCCAGCAGCTTAGGTGATGCGAACACCGGGGAGCTGTTTTTT	CASSLGDANTGELFF
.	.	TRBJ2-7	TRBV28	TGTGCCAGCAGTTTATGGGGAGCACACTACGAGCAGTACTTC	CASSLWGAHYEQYF
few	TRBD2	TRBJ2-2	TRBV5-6	TGTGCCAGCAGCTTGGCCTGGACTAGCGGGTCGAACACCGGGGAGCTGTTTTTT	CASSLAWTSGSNTGELFF
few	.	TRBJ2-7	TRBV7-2	TGTGCCAGCAGCCCCCGGGTGGGGTACGAGCAGTACTTC	CASSPRVGYEQYF
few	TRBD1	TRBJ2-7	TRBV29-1	TGCAGCGCCCCGACTCCCGGACAGGGAGGACTTTTCAGCTACGAGCAGTACTTC	CSAPTPGQGGLFSYEQYF
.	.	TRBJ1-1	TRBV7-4	TGTGCCAGCAGCTTAGTGGCGCCCGAAGCTTTCTTT	CASSLVAPEAFF
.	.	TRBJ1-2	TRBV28	TGTGCCAGCAGTGATAGGACTGGCTACACCTTC	CASSDRTGYTF
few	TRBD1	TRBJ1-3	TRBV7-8	TGTGCCAGCAGCTTAACCTACAGGGGAGATGGAAACACCATATATTTT	CASSLTYRGDGNTIYF
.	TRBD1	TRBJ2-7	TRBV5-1	TGCGCCAGCAGCGGCGGGGACAGGCCGTACTTC	CASSGGDRPYF
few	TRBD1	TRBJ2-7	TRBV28	TGTGCCAGCAGCAGGGACAGGGGGGCCGGAGAGCAGTACTTC	CASSRDRGAGEQYF
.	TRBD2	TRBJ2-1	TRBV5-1	TGCGCCAGCAGCTTGGCGGGAGGAGGATCAAATGAGCAGTTCTTC	CASSLAGGGSNEQFF
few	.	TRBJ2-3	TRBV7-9	TGTGCCAGCTTAGGACATCTCACAGATACGCAGTATTTT	CASLGHLTDTQYF
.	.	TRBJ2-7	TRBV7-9	TGTGCCAGCTTTGGAGAAGCCTCCTACGAGCAGTACTTC	CASFGEASYEQYF
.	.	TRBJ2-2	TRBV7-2	TGTGCCAGCAGCTTACGTGCCGGGACCAGCTACACCGGGGAGCTGTTTTTT	CASSLRAGTSYTGELFF
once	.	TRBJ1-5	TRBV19	TGTGCCAGTAGTATAGATGAAAGAGGGGGCAATCAGCCCCAGCATTTT	CASSIDERGGNQPQHF
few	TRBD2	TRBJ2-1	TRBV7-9	TGTGCCAGCACCCAGCGGGGGCCCTTTTACAATGAGCAGTTCTTC	CASTQRGPFYNEQFF
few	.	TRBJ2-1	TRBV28	TGTGCCAGCAGCCCGACAGTTGATGAGCAGTTCTTC	CASSPTVDEQFF
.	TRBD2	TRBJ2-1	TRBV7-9	TGTGCCAGCAGCCTAGCGGGAGTGTCCGGCAATGAGCAGTTCTTC	CASSLAGVSGNEQFF
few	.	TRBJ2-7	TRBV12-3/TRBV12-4	TGTGCCAGCAGTATAGGAGGGGGCGGGTTCGAGCAGTACTTC	CASSIGGGGFEQYF